Given below is one T cell receptor beta chain in context. The clone's antigen remains unknown. There are no base qualities to consult, and no much larger clone falls within one base. This entry comes from a study of T cell repertoires in cytomegalovirus infection (dated by TCRdb to between 2019 and 2020). In terms of the full investigation: Recently identified HLA-C-restricted CMV epitopes, whose presentation resists viral immunomodulation, were targeted by peptide stimulations together with well-studied HLA-B-restricted epitopes. Donor HLA type was relevant to the analysis, because carriage of CMV infection together with the matching HLA type was indicated by public TCR beta signatures. Points the paper makes about the study in general: The ex vivo response was dominated by HLA-C-restricted CMV-specific TCR beta clonotypes, which also provided the single most frequent clonotype in two of eight donors. In both this cohort and an independent cohort of 350 or so donors, the cumulative frequency of public TCR beta family members distinguished carriers of CMV infection plus the relevant HLA type.

The sequencing machine was an Illumina HiSeq 1500. TCRdb's own reprocessing of the public reads used fastp at Q25 and MiXCR and kept productive beta chains. Under each unique CDR3 protein, matching rows form one entry showing the most common genes and DNA. This sample has some 920,000 distinct CDR3 sequences in its table, and around 32% of those were observed once. About an eighth of the sample comes from the top ten. Sample treatment or condition, as interpreted from the label and publication: in vitro stimulation with specific CMV peptide epitopes to enrich CMV-specific T cells. The CDR3 numbers 16 residues from cysteine through phenylalanine. Only the CDR3 part of the read is kept: 48 bases, read in frame from the first base. A distance of 19 bases separates the germline ends of V and J, which lose 4 bases and 4 bases respectively.

Specimen: cultured CD8+ T cells from PBMCs, collected from culture after CMV antigen stimulation. In this chain, TRBV12-3 or TRBV12-4 is recombined with TRBJ1-2; the D segment cannot be called with confidence. The sequence derives from a human donor in good health (CMV status not recorded). Some clones in this sample may be carry-over from other donors' samples. The sequenced DNA: TGTGCCAGCAGTTCGGGGTCTTCATTGAGTGGCTATGGCTACACCTTC. It codes for CASSSGSSLSGYGYTF.